What follows are 24 T cell receptor beta chains derived from one specimen sequenced in a study of shared clonotypes between healthy human individuals. Profiled with immunoSEQ multiplex PCR; TCRdb holds only in-frame clones, not every one. The sample holds 450,000 to 600,000 clones, approximately 79% seen once. Sequencing was performed on PBMCs. These TCRs come from a woman between 40 and 55 years old in good health. Some clones in this sample may be carry-over from other donors' samples.

The CDR3 DNA is TGTGCCAGCAGCCCCCATGGGGACGAGCAGTACTTC. Translated: CASSPHGDEQYF. The chain recombines TRBV7-2 with TRBJ2-7; D is uncertain. Per germline, CDR1 SGHTA and CDR2 FQGNSA. This CDR3 spans 12 amino acids. V was cut by 5 bases and J by 5 bases, with 10 bases left in between.

As concerns this clone: A far larger clone is one nucleotide away, so this likely arose from a read error. The chain links TRBV6-6 to TRBJ1-1; tentatively, D is TRBD1 (6 bases). The V gene's germline CDR1 is MNHNY and CDR2 SVGAGI (reference sequence). The CDR3 covers 13 residues. The CDR3 region has the DNA TGTGCCAGCAGTGTTGAGGGACACACTGAAGCTTCCTTT. This sequence encodes CASSVEGHTEASF.

This clone appeared a single time. V usage is TRBV13 and J usage is TRBJ2-7; D may be TRBD1 (6 bases). The CDR3 totals 14 residues. Germline V CDR1 and CDR2: PRHDT, FYEKMQ (reference sequence). V was trimmed by 4 bases and J by 2 bases, leaving 12 bases between them. The CDR3 spells CASSSRTETYEQYF. The CDR3 nucleotides are TGTGCCAGCAGCTCAAGGACAGAGACCTACGAGCAGTACTTC.

The genes are TRBV5-1 and TRBJ1-5; tentative D call: TRBD1 (5 bases). The ends were cut back, 1 base at V and 7 bases at J, with 9 bases in the middle. Germline values: CDR1 SGHRS, CDR2 YFSETQ. The CDR3 is made up of 13 amino acids. The CDR3 DNA sequence: TGCGCCAGCAGCTTGCGGGGGGAGCAGCCCCAGCATTTT. Encoded protein: CASSLRGEQPQHF.

This clone was seen a few times. The chain carries TRBV29-1 and TRBJ1-5; D ambiguous. CDR1 SQVTM and CDR2 ANQGSEA come from the germline V gene. V shed 4 bases and J shed 3 bases, with 10 bases lying between them. The CDR3 consists of 13 residues. CDR3 sequence reads: CSVGAGNNQPQHF. CDR3 DNA sequence: TGCAGCGTTGGGGCAGGAAACAATCAGCCCCAGCATTTT.

The chain employs TRBV27 and TRBJ2-1; D unresolved. The CDR3 totals 11 residues. The germline gives CDR1 MNHEY, CDR2 SMNVEV (reference sequence). The V end was cut by 7 bases, the J end by 4 bases, with 5 bases between. The CDR3 loop reads CASKLYNEQFF. CDR3 DNA sequence: TGTGCCAGCAAGTTGTACAATGAGCAGTTCTTC.

The chain recombines TRBV10-3 with TRBJ2-3, with D perhaps matching TRBD1 (5 bases). The CDR3 is 18 amino acids. The ends were cut back, 2 bases at V and 2 bases at J, with 20 bases in the middle. Germline V CDR1 and CDR2: ENHRY, SYGVKD. The CDR3 sequence: CAISEGLGAIPNTDTQYF. The CDR3 bases are TGTGCCATCAGTGAGGGGCTAGGGGCTATACCAAACACAGATACGCAGTATTTT.

The table lists this clone with a count of one. The chain is built from TRBV29-1 and TRBJ2-1, with 8 bases matching TRBD2. Germline V gives CDR1 SQVTM, CDR2 ANQGSEA. CDR3 length: 10 residues. The CDR3, as DNA: TGCAGTTACGAGCGGGAGAGGAAGTTCTTC. This codes for CSYERERKFF.

This clone was observed a few times. It is likely a read error: a sequence one base away is far more abundant. Different DNA sequences within this sample yield the same CDR3. This rearrangement joins TRBV2 to TRBJ2-3; TRBD1 matches at 9 bases. Germline V gene data show CDR1 as SNHLY and CDR2 as FYNNEI. CDR3 length: 13 residues. For the CDR3, the DNA is TGTGCAAGCAGCACAGGGGGCACCGATACGCAGTATTTT. Translated: CASSTGGTDTQYF.

The chain is built from TRBV10-3 and TRBJ2-4; 7 bases line up with TRBD1. After removal of 3 bases from V and 7 bases from J, the junction contained 6 bases not matched to a gene. The CDR3 covers 14 residues. Germline V CDR1 and CDR2: ENHRY, SYGVKD. For the CDR3, the DNA is TGTGCCATCAGTGAAGACAGGGAAAGTAACATTCAGTACTTC. Translated, it gives CAISEDRESNIQYF.

The rearrangement uses TRBV7-9 and TRBJ1-4; 7 nucleotides agree with TRBD1. The length of the CDR3 is 15 residues. CDR1 SEHNR and CDR2 FQNEAQ come from the germline V gene (reference sequence). The V gene end was trimmed by 0 bases and the J gene end by 5 bases; junction bases not matched to a gene: 3. The CDR3 nucleotides read TGTGCCAGCAGCTTAGCAATGACAGGGAATGAAAAACTGTTTTTT. Its protein product is CASSLAMTGNEKLFF.

The chain carries TRBV6-5 and TRBJ1-2, with D tentatively TRBD1 (5 bases). CDR1 and CDR2 from the germline V gene are MNHEY and SVGAGI. Between the trimmed V and J ends, which lost 6 bases and 1 base, there was a span of 9 bases. This CDR3 comprises 13 residues. CDR3 amino acids: CASRFDSNYGYTF. Here the CDR3 DNA reads TGTGCCAGCAGGTTCGACAGTAACTATGGCTACACCTTC.

The chain joins TRBV7-2 to TRBJ2-5, with 14 bases lining up with TRBD2. V shed 5 bases and J 2 bases; nucleotides not matched to a gene: 7. Germline lookup yields CDR1 SGHTA and CDR2 FQGNSA. The CDR3 is made up of 17 amino acids. CDR3 region: CASSPRTSGRKQETQYF. The CDR3 bases are TGTGCCAGCAGCCCCCGGACTAGCGGGAGGAAACAAGAGACCCAGTACTTC. Combining the CDR3 with reference TRBV7-2 and TRBJ2-5 gives the whole variable domain GAGVSQSPSNKVTEKGKDVELRCDPISGHTALYWYRQSLGQGLEFLIYFQGNSAPDKSGLPSDRFSAERTGGSVSTLTIQRTQQEDSAVYLCASSPRTSGRKQETQYFGPGTRLLVL.

This clone has only a few counts. This chain connects TRBV10-3 to TRBJ1-1; the match to TRBD1 covers 7 bases. J lost 3 bases, V lost 6 bases, and 7 bases had no gene match. Germline V lookup: CDR1 ENHRY, CDR2 SYGVKD. The CDR3 sequence is 14 residues long. The CDR3 DNA is TGTGCCATCAGGGGGACAGCAGAGTACACTGAAGCTTTCTTT. Its protein is CAIRGTAEYTEAFF.

On this clone itself: An end of the junction differs from the germline gene, which may be a read error. The sample contains more than one DNA sequence encoding this CDR3. The chain links TRBV30 to TRBJ2-5; D remains unclear. The end of the DNA is better explained by TRBJ2-7, so the J call may be wrong. This CDR3 is 11 amino acids long. Germline-derived CDR1 and CDR2 are GTSNPN and SVGIG (reference sequence). As DNA, the CDR3 is TGTGCATGGAGCGACACCTACGAGCAGTACTTC. Translating gives CAWSDTYEQYF.

The chain has TRBV5-1 and TRBJ1-4; no firm D call. The CDR3 covers 14 residues. V was shortened by 5 bases and J by 5 bases, with 13 bases between the two germline ends. Germline V CDR1 and CDR2: SGHRS, YFSETQ. DNA of the CDR3: TGCGCCAGCAGTCCGTACGGACGGAATGAAAAACTGTTTTTT. It codes for CASSPYGRNEKLFF.

This chain uses TRBV10-1 with TRBJ1-1; D remains ambiguous. Germline assignment: CDR1 WNHNN and CDR2 SYGVQD (reference sequence). With 8 bases removed from V and 4 bases from J, the gap between germline ends came to 17 bases. CDR3 length: 14 amino acids. The CDR3 sequence is CASSLGTLGTEAFF. The CDR3 bases are TGCGCCAGCTCCCTGGGTACTCTCGGCACTGAAGCTTTCTTT.

Concerning this clone: Other DNA sequences in the same sample also yield this CDR3. The chain is built from TRBV9 and TRBJ2-7, with D possibly TRBD1 on 5 matching bases. V shed 3 bases and J shed 3 bases, with 7 bases lying between them. Per germline, CDR1 SGDLS and CDR2 YYNGEE. The CDR3 consists of 12 residues. For the CDR3, the DNA is TGTGCCAGCAGCGCTGACAGCTACGAGCAGTACTTC. This translates into CASSADSYEQYF.

About this clone itself: Germline is not matched at one junction end, which may reflect a read error. CDR3 sequence reads: CASSPIRDRGLETQYF. As DNA, the CDR3 is TGTGCTAGCAGCCCGATCCGGGACAGAGGATTAGAGACCCAGTACTTC. The rearrangement links TRBV7-7 to TRBJ2-5; TRBD1 agrees at 7 bases. The CDR3 totals 16 residues. CDR1 is SSHAT and CDR2 is FNYEAQ in the germline V gene (reference sequence).

The V gene is TRBV18, the J gene TRBJ1-1; D not resolved. The CDR3 loop spans 14 amino acids. V shed 0 bases and J shed 2 bases, with 7 bases lying between them. Germline values: CDR1 KGHSH, CDR2 LQKENI. In DNA form, the CDR3 reads TGTGCCAGCTCACCACCGGCCAGTAACACTGAAGCTTTCTTT. Amino acids: CASSPPASNTEAFF. The full variable domain, completed using reference TRBV18 and TRBJ1-1, is NAGVMQNPRHLVRRRGQEARLRCSPMKGHSHVYWYRQLPEEGLKFMVYLQKENIIDESGMPKERFSAEFPKEGPSILRIQQVVRGDSAAYFCASSPPASNTEAFFGQGTRLTVV.

The rearrangement links TRBV11-2 to TRBJ2-7; 8 bases fit TRBD2. This CDR3 is 13 amino acids long. Trimming took 5 bases from V and 6 from J; bases not matched to a gene: 6. From germline, CDR1 is SGHAT and CDR2 FQNNGV. The CDR3 loop is CASSPTRGGEQYF. The CDR3 coding sequence is TGTGCCAGCAGCCCCACCCGGGGGGGCGAGCAGTACTTC.

This rearrangement joins TRBV7-2 to TRBJ2-1, with TRBD2 matching over 7 bases. The CDR3 totals 15 residues. CDR1 is SGHTA and CDR2 is FQGNSA in the germline V gene. The V and J ends lost 5 bases and 5 bases, in that order; junction bases with no gene match: 9. The CDR3 spells CASSPRPSGDNEQFF. In DNA form, the CDR3 reads TGTGCCAGCAGCCCAAGGCCTAGCGGCGACAATGAGCAGTTCTTC.

This rearrangement joins TRBV6-5 to TRBJ1-1; the match to TRBD1 covers 9 bases. Germline V lookup: CDR1 MNHEY, CDR2 SVGAGI. J was trimmed by 6 bases and V by 0 bases; bases with no gene match: 8. CDR3 length equals 16 residues. The CDR3 sequence is CASSYSGQGFWAEAFF. In DNA, the CDR3 is TGTGCCAGCAGTTACTCAGGACAGGGGTTTTGGGCTGAAGCTTTCTTT.

This chain uses TRBV2 with TRBJ1-4, with D unresolved. Trimming shortened V by 3 bases and J by 7 bases, and 12 bases separated the two germline ends. This CDR3 is 14 amino acids long. CDR1 SNHLY and CDR2 FYNNEI come from the germline V gene. As DNA, the CDR3 is TGTGCCAGCAGTGACCCCGGGGTGGGTGAAAAACTGTTTTTT. Translation: CASSDPGVGEKLFF.